Sequencing of this T cell receptor (beta chain) was carried out in a study of PD-1 blockade in classical Hodgkin lymphoma. Notes on the study in general: TCR diversity rose significantly by C4D1 in CD4+ but not CD8+ cells.

Stated time point: cycle 4 day 1 (C4D1), after 5 to 7 weeks of nivolumab. In every patient, relapse followed autologous stem cell transplantation, while exposure to brentuximab vedotin differed. Assay used: immunoSEQ multiplex PCR; TCRdb lists only in-frame clones, some missing. The data contain tens of thousands of clones, over 80% of them singletons. As to this clone: What it binds is not known.

The ends lost 3 bases at V and 5 bases at J; junction bases unmatched: 8. There are 15 residues in the CDR3. Germline-derived CDR1 and CDR2 are SGDLS and YYNGEE. This specimen consisted of peripheral blood mononuclear cells (PBMCs), obtained before the fourth cycle of nivolumab. The clonotype comes from a human donor with classical Hodgkin lymphoma. This chain uses TRBV9 with TRBJ2-7; 10 bases are a match to TRBD1. As DNA, the CDR3 is TGTGCCAGCAGCGCCCGACAGGGGGCGGGCGACGAGCAGTACTTC. This gives the protein CASSARQGAGDEQYF.